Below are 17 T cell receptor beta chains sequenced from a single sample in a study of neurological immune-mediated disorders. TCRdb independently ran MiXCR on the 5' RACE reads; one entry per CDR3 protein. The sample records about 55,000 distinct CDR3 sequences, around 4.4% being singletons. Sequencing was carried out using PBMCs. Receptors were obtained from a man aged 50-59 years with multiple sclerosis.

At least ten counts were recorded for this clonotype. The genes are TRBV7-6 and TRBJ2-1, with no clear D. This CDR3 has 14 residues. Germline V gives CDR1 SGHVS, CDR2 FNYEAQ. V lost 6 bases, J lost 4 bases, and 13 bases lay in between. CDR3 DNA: TGTGCCAGCAGGGTCCAGCACGTTTACAATGAGCAGTTCTTC. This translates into CASRVQHVYNEQFF.

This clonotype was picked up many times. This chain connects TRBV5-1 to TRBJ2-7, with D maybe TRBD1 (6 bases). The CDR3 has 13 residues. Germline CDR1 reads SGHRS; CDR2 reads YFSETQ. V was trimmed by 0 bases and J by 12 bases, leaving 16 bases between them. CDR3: CASSLEESGERYF. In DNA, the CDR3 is TGCGCCAGCAGCTTGGAGGAGTCAGGGGAGAGGTACTTC.

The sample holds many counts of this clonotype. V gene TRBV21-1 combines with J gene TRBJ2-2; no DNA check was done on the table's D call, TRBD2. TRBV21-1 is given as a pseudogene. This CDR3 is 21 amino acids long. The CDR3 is CASCTRGLRPASGNNTGELFF. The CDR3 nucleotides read TGTGCCAGTTGCACACGAGGACTCCGGCCCGCTAGCGGCAATAACACCGGGGAGCTGTTTTTT.

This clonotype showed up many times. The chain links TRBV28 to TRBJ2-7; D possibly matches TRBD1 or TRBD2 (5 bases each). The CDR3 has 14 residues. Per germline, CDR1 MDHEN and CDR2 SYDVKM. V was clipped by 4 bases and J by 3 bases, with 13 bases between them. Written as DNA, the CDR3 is TGTGCCAGCAGTTGGGGCCGGGACGGCTACGAGCAGTACTTC. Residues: CASSWGRDGYEQYF.

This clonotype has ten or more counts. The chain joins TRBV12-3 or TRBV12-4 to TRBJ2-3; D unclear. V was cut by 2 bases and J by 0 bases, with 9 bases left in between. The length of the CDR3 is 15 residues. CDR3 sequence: CASSLWSSSTDTQYF. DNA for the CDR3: TGTGCCAGCAGTTTATGGTCATCTAGCACAGATACGCAGTATTTT.

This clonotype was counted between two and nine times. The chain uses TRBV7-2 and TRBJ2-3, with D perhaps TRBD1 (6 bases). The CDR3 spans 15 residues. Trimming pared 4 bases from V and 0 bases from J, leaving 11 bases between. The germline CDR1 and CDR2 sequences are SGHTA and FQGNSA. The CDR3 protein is CASSSQGQSTDTQYF. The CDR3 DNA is TGTGCCAGCAGCTCACAAGGACAGAGCACAGATACGCAGTATTTT.

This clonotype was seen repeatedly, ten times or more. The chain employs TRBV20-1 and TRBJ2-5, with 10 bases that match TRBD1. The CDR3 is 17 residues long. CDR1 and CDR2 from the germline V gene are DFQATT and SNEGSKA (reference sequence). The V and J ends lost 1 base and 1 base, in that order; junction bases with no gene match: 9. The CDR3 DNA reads TGCAGTGCTAGAGGTGGGACAGGGGAAGGTCCCCAAGAGACCCAGTACTTC. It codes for CSARGGTGEGPQETQYF.

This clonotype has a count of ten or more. The CDR3 bases are TGCAGTGCTAGGACGGGGATTCCAGCTTTCTTT. Translating gives CSARTGIPAFF. This chain connects TRBV20-1 to TRBJ1-1, with D unresolved. The V end was cut by 3 bases, the J end by 10 bases, with 12 bases between. CDR3 length equals 11 residues. CDR1 is DFQATT, CDR2 SNEGSKA, per germline (reference sequence).

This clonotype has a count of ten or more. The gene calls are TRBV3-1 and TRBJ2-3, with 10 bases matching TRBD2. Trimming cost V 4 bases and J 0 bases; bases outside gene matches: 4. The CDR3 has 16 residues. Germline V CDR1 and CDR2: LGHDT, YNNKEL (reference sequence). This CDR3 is CASSRLTSGSTDTQYF. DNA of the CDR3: TGTGCCAGCAGCCGCCTGACTAGCGGGAGCACAGATACGCAGTATTTT.

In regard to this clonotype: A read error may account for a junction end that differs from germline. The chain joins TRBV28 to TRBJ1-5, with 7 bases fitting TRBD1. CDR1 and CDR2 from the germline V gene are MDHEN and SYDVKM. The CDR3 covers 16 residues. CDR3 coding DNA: TGTGCCAGCAGAAAAGGGACAGACTATAGCAATCAGCCCCAGAATTTT. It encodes CASRKGTDYSNQPQNF.

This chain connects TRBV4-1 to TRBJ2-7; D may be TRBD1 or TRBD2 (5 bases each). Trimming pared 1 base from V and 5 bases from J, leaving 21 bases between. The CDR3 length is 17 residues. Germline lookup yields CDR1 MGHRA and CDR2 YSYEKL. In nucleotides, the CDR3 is TGCGCCAGCAGCCAAGTAGGCGCAGGGACGAGTTCCCACGAGCAGTACTTC. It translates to CASSQVGAGTSSHEQYF.

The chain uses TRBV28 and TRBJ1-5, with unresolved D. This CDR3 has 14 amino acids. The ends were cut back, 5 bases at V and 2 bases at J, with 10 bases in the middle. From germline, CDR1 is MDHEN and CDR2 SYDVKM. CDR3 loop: CASSGRWGNQPQHF. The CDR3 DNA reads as TGTGCCAGCAGTGGAAGGTGGGGCAATCAGCCCCAGCATTTT.

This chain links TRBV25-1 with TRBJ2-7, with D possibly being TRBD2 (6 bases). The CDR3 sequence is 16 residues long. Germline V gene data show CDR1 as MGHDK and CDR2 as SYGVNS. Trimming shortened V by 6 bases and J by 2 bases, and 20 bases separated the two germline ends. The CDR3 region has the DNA TGTGCCAGCAGCTCTGATGCGGGAAGAGTCGCCTACGAGCAGTACTTC. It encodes CASSSDAGRVAYEQYF.

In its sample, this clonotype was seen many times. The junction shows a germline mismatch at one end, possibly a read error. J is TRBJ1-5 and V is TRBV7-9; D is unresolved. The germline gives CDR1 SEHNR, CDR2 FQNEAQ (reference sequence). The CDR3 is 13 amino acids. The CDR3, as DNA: TGTGCCAGCAGCTTAAACAAAAATCAGCCCCAGAATTTT. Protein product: CASSLNKNQPQNF.

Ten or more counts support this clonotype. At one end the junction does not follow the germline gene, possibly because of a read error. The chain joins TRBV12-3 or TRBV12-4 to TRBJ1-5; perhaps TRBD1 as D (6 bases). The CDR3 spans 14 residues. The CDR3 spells CASSLGAVNQPQNF. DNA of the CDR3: TGTGCCAGCAGTTTGGGGGCAGTCAATCAGCCCCAGAATTTT.

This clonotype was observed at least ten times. CDR3 bases: TGTGCCAGCAGTTTGAATGGGGTCGAGCAGTACTTC. Translating it yields CASSLNGVEQYF. This chain connects TRBV12-3 or TRBV12-4 to TRBJ2-7, with D unclear. This CDR3 contains 12 residues. The germline V and J ends were trimmed by 3 bases and 6 bases, with 9 bases remaining between them.

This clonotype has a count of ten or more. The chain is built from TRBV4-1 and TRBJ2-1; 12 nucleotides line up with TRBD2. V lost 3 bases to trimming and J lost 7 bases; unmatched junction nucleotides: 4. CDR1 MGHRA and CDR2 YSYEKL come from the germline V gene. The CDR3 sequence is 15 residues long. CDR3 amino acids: CASSHGLAGKNEQFF. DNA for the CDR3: TGCGCCAGCAGCCACGGACTAGCGGGAAAAAATGAGCAGTTCTTC.